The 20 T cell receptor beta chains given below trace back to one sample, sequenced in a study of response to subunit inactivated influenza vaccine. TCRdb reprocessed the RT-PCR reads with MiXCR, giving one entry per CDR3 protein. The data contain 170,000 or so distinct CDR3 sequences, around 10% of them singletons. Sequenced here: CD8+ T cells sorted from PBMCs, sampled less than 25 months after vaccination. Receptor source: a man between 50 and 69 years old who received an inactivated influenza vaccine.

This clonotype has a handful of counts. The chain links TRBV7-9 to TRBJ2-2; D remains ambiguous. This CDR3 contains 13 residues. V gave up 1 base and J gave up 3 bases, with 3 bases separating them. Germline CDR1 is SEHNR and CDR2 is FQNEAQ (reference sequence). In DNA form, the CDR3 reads TGTGCCAGCAGCTTAGGGTACACCGGGGAGCTGTTTTTT. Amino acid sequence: CASSLGYTGELFF. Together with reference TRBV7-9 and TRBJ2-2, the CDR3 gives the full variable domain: DTGVSQNPRHKITKRGQNVTFRCDPISEHNRLYWYRQTLGQGPEFLTYFQNEAQLEKSRLLSDRFSAERPKGSFSTLEIQRTEQGDSAMYLCASSLGYTGELFFGEGSRLTVL.

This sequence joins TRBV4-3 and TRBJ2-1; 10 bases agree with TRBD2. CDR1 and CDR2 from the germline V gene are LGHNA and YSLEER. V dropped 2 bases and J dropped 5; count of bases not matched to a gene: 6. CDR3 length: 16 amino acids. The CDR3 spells CASSQIRTSGNNEQFF. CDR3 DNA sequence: TGCGCCAGCAGCCAAATAAGGACTAGCGGTAACAATGAGCAGTTCTTC.

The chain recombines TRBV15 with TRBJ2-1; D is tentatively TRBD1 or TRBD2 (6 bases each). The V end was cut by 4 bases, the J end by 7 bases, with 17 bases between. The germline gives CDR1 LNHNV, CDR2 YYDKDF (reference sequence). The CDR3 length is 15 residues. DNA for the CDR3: TGTGCCACCAGCACGAGGGGGGATTTTTCTAATGAGCAGTTCTTC. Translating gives CATSTRGDFSNEQFF.

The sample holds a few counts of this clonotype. The CDR3 sequence: CASSLGGETNEAFF. CDR3 in DNA: TGTGCCAGCAGCTTAGGGGGGGAAACAAATGAAGCTTTCTTT. This chain connects TRBV7-9 to TRBJ1-1; possibly TRBD1 for D (5 bases). Per germline, CDR1 SEHNR and CDR2 FQNEAQ (reference sequence). The CDR3 has 14 amino acids. Trimming cost V 1 base and J 7 bases, with 13 bases left between them.

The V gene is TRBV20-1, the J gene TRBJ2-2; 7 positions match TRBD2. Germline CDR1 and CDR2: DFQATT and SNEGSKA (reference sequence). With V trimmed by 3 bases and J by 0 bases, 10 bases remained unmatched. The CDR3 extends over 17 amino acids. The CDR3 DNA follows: TGCAGTGCTAGGGGGTCGGGAGGCGGCACGAACACCGGGGAGCTGTTTTTT. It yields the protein CSARGSGGGTNTGELFF.

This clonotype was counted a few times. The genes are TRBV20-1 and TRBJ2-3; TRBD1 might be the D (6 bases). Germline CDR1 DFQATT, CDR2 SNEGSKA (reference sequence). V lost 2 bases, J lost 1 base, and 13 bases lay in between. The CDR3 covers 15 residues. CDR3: CSARSYRDRTDTQYF. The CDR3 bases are TGCAGTGCTAGATCCTACAGGGACCGCACAGATACGCAGTATTTT.

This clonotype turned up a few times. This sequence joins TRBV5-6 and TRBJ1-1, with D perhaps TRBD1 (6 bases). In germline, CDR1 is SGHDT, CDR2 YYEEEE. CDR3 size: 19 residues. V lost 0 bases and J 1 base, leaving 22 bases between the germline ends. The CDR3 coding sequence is TGTGCCAGCAGCTTGGGCAACTTGACAGGACGCGGGGAGAACACTGAAGCTTTCTTT. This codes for CASSLGNLTGRGENTEAFF. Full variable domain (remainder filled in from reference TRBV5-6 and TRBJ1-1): DAGVTQSPTHLIKTRGQQVTLRCSPKSGHDTVSWYQQALGQGPQFIFQYYEEEERQRGNFPDRFSGHQFPNYSSELNVNALLLGDSALYLCASSLGNLTGRGENTEAFFGQGTRLTVV.

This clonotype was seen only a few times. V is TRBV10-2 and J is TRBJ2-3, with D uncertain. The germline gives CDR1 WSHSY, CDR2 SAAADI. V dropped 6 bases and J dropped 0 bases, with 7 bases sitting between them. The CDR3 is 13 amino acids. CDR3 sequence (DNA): TGCGCCAGCAGGGAAGGTAGCACAGATACGCAGTATTTT. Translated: CASREGSTDTQYF.

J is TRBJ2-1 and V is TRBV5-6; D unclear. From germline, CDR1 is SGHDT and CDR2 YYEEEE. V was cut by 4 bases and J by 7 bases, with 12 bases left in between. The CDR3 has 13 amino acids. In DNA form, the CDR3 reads TGTGCCAGCAGCCCGGGTTCGTGGAATGAGCAGTTCTTC. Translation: CASSPGSWNEQFF.

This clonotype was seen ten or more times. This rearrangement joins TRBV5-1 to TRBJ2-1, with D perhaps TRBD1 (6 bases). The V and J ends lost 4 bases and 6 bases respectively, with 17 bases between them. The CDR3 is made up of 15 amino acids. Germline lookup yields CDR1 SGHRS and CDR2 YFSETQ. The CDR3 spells CASSQTGRKVNEQFF. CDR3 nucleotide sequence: TGCGCCAGCAGCCAGACAGGACGAAAGGTCAATGAGCAGTTCTTC.

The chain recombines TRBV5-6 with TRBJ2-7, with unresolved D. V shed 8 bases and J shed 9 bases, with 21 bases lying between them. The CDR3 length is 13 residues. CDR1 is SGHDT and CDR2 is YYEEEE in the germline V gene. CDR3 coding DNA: TGTGCCAGGAGCACCGGGCCCGGATTCCCGCAGTACTTC. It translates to CARSTGPGFPQYF.

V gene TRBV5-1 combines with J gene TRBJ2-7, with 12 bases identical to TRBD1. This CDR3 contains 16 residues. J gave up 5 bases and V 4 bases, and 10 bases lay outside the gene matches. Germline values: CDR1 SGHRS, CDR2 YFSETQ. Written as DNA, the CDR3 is TGCGCCAGCAGCCCACCCACGGGACAGGGGGCCAACGAGCAGTACTTC. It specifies CASSPPTGQGANEQYF.

The CDR3 protein is CATTDDTYSNQPQHF. In nucleotides, the CDR3 is TGTGCCACCACCGATGACACTTATAGCAATCAGCCCCAGCATTTT. The rearrangement uses TRBV24-1 and TRBJ1-5; the D is unclear. The CDR3 has 15 amino acids. V lost 8 bases and J lost 0, with 13 bases in between. CDR1 is KGHDR and CDR2 is SFDVKD in the germline V gene.

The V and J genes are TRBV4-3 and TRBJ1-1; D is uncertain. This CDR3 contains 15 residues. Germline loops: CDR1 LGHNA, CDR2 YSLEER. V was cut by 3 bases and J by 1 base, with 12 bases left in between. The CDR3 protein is CASSQTGRENTEAFF. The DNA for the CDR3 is TGCGCCAGCAGCCAGACTGGACGGGAGAACACTGAAGCTTTCTTT.

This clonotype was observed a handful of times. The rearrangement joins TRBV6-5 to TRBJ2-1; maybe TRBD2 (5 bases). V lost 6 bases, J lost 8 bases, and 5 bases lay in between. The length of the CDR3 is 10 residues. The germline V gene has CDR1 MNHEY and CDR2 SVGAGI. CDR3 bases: TGTGCCAGCAGGGGAGATGAGCAGTTCTTC. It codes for CASRGDEQFF.

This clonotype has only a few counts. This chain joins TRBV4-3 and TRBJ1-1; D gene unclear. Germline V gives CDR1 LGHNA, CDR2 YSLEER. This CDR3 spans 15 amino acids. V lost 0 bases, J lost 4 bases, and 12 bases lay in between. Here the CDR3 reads CASSQDRAGGTEAFF. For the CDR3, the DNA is TGCGCCAGCAGCCAAGACCGCGCAGGAGGCACTGAAGCTTTCTTT.

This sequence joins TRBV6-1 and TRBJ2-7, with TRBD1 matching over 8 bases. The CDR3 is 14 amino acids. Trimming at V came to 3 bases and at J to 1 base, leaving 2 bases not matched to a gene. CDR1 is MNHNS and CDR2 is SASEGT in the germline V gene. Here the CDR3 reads CASSEGTGSYEQYF. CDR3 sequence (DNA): TGTGCCAGCAGTGAGGGGACAGGTTCCTACGAGCAGTACTTC.

The DNA for the CDR3 is TGCAGTGCTAGAGCTACAGGACTAGCGGTGGTGGATGAGCAGTTCTTC. The encoded protein is CSARATGLAVVDEQFF. This chain uses TRBV20-1 with TRBJ2-1, with 10 bases matching TRBD2. The V gene's germline CDR1 is DFQATT and CDR2 SNEGSKA (reference sequence). Germline trimming cut 1 base from V and 8 bases from J; bases unmatched to any gene: 11. The CDR3 is 16 residues long.

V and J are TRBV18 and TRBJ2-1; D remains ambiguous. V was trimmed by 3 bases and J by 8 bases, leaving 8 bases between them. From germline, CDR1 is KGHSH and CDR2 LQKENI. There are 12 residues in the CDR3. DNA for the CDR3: TGTGCCAGCTCACCTTCCAGAGATGAGCAGTTCTTC. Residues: CASSPSRDEQFF.

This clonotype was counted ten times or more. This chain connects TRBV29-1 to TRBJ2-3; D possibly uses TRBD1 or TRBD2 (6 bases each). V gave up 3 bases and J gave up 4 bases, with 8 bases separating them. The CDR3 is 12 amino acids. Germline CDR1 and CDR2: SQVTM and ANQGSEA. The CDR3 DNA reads TGCAGCGTTGATAGGGGGGCAGATACGCAGTATTTT. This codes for CSVDRGADTQYF.